The 2 T cell receptor beta chains reported below all come from one sample, sequenced in a study of cytomegalovirus exposure and HLA in healthy donors. Use of 60 Vbeta and 13 Jbeta primers characterized the PCR. Assay used: immunoSEQ multiplex PCR; TCRdb lists only in-frame clones, some missing. There are some 150,000 clones in the sample; approximately 68% occur only once, and roughly 2% lies in the top ten. The sequenced sample was PBMCs. The origin of the receptors is a man aged 35 to 55 in good health and CMV-seronegative.

In DNA, the CDR3 is TGTGCCAGCAGTTACAAAGGGGGCTGGACCGGGGAGCTGTTTTTT. Residues: CASSYKGGWTGELFF. V gene TRBV6-5 combines with J gene TRBJ2-2, with TRBD1 matching 7 bases. The CDR3 has 15 amino acids. Germline CDR1 reads MNHEY; CDR2 reads SVGAGI. V dropped 2 bases and J dropped 5; count of bases not matched to a gene: 5.

The sample holds one count of this clone. The chain joins TRBV5-1 to TRBJ2-5, with D maybe TRBD2 (6 bases). The CDR3 has 13 residues. Germline V lookup: CDR1 SGHRS, CDR2 YFSETQ. Trimming took off 4 bases at V and 2 bases at J, with 9 bases between the two ends. Written as DNA, the CDR3 is TGCGCCAGCAGCAGGGACTTACAAGAGACCCAGTACTTC. Protein sequence: CASSRDLQETQYF.